These 2 T cell receptor beta chains were all obtained from the same sample, sequenced in a study of T cell responses to AZD1222 COVID-19 vaccine. Clones were sequenced by immunoSEQ multiplex PCR, and TCRdb holds only the in-frame ones, with some missing. The table shows around 150,000 clones, with roughly 90% occurring only once. Sequencing used peripheral blood, obtained 28 days after the second AZD1222 dose. Receptors were obtained from an adult who received the AZD1222 COVID-19 vaccine.

This chain links TRBV19 with TRBJ1-5; D is ambiguous. Trimming stripped 7 bases from V and 5 bases from J, with 15 bases between. CDR1 LNHDA and CDR2 SQIVND come from the germline V gene (reference sequence). The CDR3 spans 14 residues. The CDR3 nucleotides read TGTGCCAGTAATATCCCGCAGCCCTATCAGCCCCAGCATTTT. Translated, it gives CASNIPQPYQPQHF.

This chain links TRBV6-6 with TRBJ2-7; 8 bases line up with TRBD1. The CDR3 consists of 13 residues. The germline V gene has CDR1 MNHNY and CDR2 SVGAGI (reference sequence). Unmatched junction bases numbered 6, after V lost 6 bases and J lost 5 bases. CDR3 region: CASSDRGRDEQYF. In nucleotides, the CDR3 is TGTGCCAGCAGCGACAGGGGACGGGACGAGCAGTACTTC.